The sequence of this T cell receptor (beta chain) was determined in a study of cytomegalovirus exposure and HLA in healthy donors. Study summary: A data release that came early held roughly 85 million unique TCRs from HLA-typed donors. Whole-study results and caveats: Overall, 164 TCR beta chains were annotated as cytomegalovirus-associated. One variant, a missense change in DCLRE1C, was linked in a later analysis to TCR beta V- and J-gene trimming.

The PCR contained 60 Vbeta and 13 Jbeta primers. The data were produced by immunoSEQ multiplex PCR, yet TCRdb's version contains in-frame clones alone and is incomplete. The repertoire has over 150,000 clones, about four fifths of them found once; the top ten carry 2.8%. As for this clone: What it binds is unknown.

Trimming took 4 bases from V and 2 from J, leaving 10 bases between them. Germline V gene sequence: CDR1 SGHDT, CDR2 YYEEEE. CDR3 length: 13 residues. Material: PBMCs. This clonotype was sampled from a man in his late teens or twenties in good health and CMV-seronegative. This chain connects TRBV5-6 to TRBJ2-7; no clear D. CDR3 sequence reads: CASSRVFTYEQYF. The CDR3 DNA reads TGTGCCAGCAGCCGGGTCTTCACCTACGAGCAGTACTTC.